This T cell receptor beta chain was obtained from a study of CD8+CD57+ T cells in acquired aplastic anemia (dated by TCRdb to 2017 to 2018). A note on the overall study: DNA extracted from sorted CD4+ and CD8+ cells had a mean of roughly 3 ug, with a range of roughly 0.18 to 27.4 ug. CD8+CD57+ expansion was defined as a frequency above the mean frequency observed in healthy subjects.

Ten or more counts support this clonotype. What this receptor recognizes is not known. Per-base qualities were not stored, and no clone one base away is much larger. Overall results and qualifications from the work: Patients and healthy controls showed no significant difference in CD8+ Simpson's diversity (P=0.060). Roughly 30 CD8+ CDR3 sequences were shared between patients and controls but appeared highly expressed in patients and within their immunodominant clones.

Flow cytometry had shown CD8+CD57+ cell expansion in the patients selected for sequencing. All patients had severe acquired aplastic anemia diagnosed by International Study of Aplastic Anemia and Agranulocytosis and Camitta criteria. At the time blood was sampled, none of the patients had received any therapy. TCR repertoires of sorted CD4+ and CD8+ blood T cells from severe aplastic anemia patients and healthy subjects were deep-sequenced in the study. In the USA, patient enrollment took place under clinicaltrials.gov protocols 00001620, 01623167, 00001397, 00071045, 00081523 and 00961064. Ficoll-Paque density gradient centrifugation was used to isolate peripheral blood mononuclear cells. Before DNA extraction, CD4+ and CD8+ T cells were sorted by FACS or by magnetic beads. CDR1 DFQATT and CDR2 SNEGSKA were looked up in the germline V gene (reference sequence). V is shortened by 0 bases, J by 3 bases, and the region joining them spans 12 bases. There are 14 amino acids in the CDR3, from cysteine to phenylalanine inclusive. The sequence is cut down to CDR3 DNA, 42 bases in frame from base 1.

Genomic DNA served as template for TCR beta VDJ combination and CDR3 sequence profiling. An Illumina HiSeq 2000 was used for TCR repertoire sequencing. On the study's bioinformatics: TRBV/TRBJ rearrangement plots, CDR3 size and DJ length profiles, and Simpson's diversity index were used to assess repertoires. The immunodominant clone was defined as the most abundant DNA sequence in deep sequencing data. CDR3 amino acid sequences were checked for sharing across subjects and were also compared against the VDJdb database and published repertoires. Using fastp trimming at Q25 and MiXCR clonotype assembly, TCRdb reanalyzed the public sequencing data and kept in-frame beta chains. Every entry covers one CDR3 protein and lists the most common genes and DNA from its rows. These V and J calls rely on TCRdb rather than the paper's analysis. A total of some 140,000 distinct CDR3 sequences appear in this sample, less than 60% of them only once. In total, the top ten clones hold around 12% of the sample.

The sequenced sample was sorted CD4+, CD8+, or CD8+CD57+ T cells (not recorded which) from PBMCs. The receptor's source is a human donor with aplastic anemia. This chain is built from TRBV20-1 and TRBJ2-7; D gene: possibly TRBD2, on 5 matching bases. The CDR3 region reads CSARDLRESYEQYF. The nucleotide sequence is TGCAGTGCTAGAGATCTGAGGGAGAGCTACGAGCAGTACTTC.